This T cell receptor (beta chain) originates from a study of T-cell reconstitution after alpha-beta-depleted transplantation in children. V lost 3 bases to trimming and J lost 4 bases, with 11 bases between them. Germline CDR1 reads SNHLY; CDR2 reads FYNNEI. The CDR3 contains 14 residues. This clonotype was picked up many times. Molecular barcoding with unique molecular identifiers was used for the TCRbeta library. TCRdb used MiXCR to reprocess the PCR reads, holding one entry per CDR3 protein. The sample shows around 250,000 distinct CDR3 sequences, 9.9% of them seen only once. Sequences were derived from PBMCs from the stem cell graft donor, sampled from the stem cell graft. The receptor comes from a human donor who donated a stem cell graft to a child with SCID. This chain uses TRBV2 with TRBJ2-3; D is unresolved. In DNA form, the CDR3 reads TGTGCCAGCAGTGATGGGGTTATATCAGATACGCAGTATTTT. The encoded protein is CASSDGVISDTQYF.